This T cell receptor beta chain was captured in a study of cytomegalovirus exposure and HLA in healthy donors. General observations from the study: Previous analysis showed most TCR beta V segments were productive about 90% or about 30% of the time. Approximately 160 TCR beta chains were listed as cytomegalovirus-associated.

PCR amplification relied on 60 Vbeta primers (plus 13 Jbeta primers). Using immunoSEQ multiplex PCR, the repertoire was profiled, and TCRdb retains in-frame clones only, with some absent. The sample lists around 200,000 clones, about 80% occurring once. This clone was seen only once. What it binds is not known. Sequencing was carried out using PBMCs. The receptor was isolated from a boy aged 10-17 years in good health and CMV-seronegative.

This chain's CDR3 is CASRLRQGGQPQHF. CDR3 bases: TGTGCCAGCAGACTGCGACAGGGAGGTCAGCCCCAGCATTTT. The chain employs TRBV2 and TRBJ1-5, with TRBD1 matching 7 bases. CDR3 length: 14 amino acids. V lost 6 bases to trimming and J lost 6 bases; unmatched junction nucleotides: 8. Germline CDR1 SNHLY, CDR2 FYNNEI.